These 22 T cell receptor beta chains came from one sample sequenced in a study of cytomegalovirus exposure and HLA in healthy donors (dated by TCRdb to about 2017). Library generation was performed with the immunoSEQ multiplex PCR assay. A mixture of 60 forward primers for TCR Vbeta segments and 13 reverse primers for TCR Jbeta segments was used in the multiplex PCR. This is the immuneACCESS table as TCRdb keeps it, with only in-frame sequences that have V and J called. A part of the clones is gone; compared with another copy, unresolved V genes explain less than half, and the rest is unexplained. In this sample the table shows around 88,000 clones, under 80% of which occur a single time. About 1.8% of the sample belongs to the ten largest clones. The sequenced sample consisted of PBMCs. Receptors were obtained from a male donor in good health and CMV-seronegative.

The chain combines TRBV4-2 with TRBJ1-1; a weak D match, TRBD1 (5 bases). The germline V and J ends were trimmed by 4 bases and 1 base, with 19 bases remaining between them. CDR1 LGHNA and CDR2 YNFKEQ come from the germline V gene. The CDR3 consists of 17 residues. Here the CDR3 reads CASSRRGQGTGNTEAFF. The CDR3 region has the DNA TGTGCCAGCAGCCGTAGGGGCCAGGGAACAGGGAACACTGAAGCTTTCTTT.

This chain connects TRBV5-1 to TRBJ2-1; D not certain. The CDR3 is 15 amino acids. V dropped 0 bases and J dropped 6 bases, with 13 bases sitting between them. CDR1 is SGHRS, CDR2 YFSETQ, per germline. The CDR3 coding sequence is TGCGCCAGCAGCTTGGCACAGCAGGCCTTCAATGAGCAGTTCTTC. The encoded protein is CASSLAQQAFNEQFF. The whole variable domain, remainder taken from reference TRBV5-1 and TRBJ2-1, is KAGVTQTPRYLIKTRGQQVTLSCSPISGHRSVSWYQQTPGQGLQFLFEYFSETQRNKGNFPGRFSGRQFSNSRSEMNVSTLELGDSALYLCASSLAQQAFNEQFFGPGTRLTVL.

The rearrangement joins TRBV7-2 to TRBJ1-2; D perhaps matches TRBD1 (6 bases). Germline V gene lookup returns CDR1 SGHTA and CDR2 FQGNSA. V was shortened by 3 bases and J by 11 bases, with 19 bases between the two germline ends. This CDR3 comprises 14 residues. CDR3 nucleotide sequence: TGTGCCAGCAGCTTTAACCGGGACATGAGGTGGTACACCTTC. As protein: CASSFNRDMRWYTF.

The V and J genes are TRBV9 and TRBJ2-7; 7 bases fit TRBD1. The germline gives CDR1 SGDLS, CDR2 YYNGEE. The V segment lost 3 bases and the J segment 0 bases; nucleotides outside the gene matches: 6. CDR3 length: 15 amino acids. The CDR3 bases are TGTGCCAGCAGCGGAACCTGGGACAGCTCCTACGAGCAGTACTTC. Protein sequence: CASSGTWDSSYEQYF. The full variable domain, completed using reference TRBV9 and TRBJ2-7, is DSGVTQTPKHLITATGQRVTLRCSPRSGDLSVYWYQQSLDQGLQFLIQYYNGEERAKGNILERFSAQQFPDLHSELNLSSLELGDSALYFCASSGTWDSSYEQYFGPGTRLTVT.

The genes are TRBV9 and TRBJ2-1; D might be TRBD2 (6 bases). Germline values: CDR1 SGDLS, CDR2 YYNGEE. CDR3 length: 16 amino acids. Trimming stripped 3 bases from V and 7 bases from J, with 20 bases between. CDR3 in DNA: TGTGCCAGCAGCGGCGCAGTTGCGGGGTTTAGGAATGAGCAGTTCTTC. This translates into CASSGAVAGFRNEQFF.

In DNA, the CDR3 is TGTGCCAGCAGCATGGACAGGGCAGGTGAAGCTTTCTTT. The encoded protein is CASSMDRAGEAFF. This chain links TRBV7-6 with TRBJ1-1; 8 nucleotides agree with TRBD1. Per the germline V gene, CDR1 is SGHVS and CDR2 is FNYEAQ. V lost 5 bases, J lost 7 bases, and 6 bases stayed unmatched. CDR3 size: 13 residues.

The chain uses TRBV18 and TRBJ1-5; 7 bases agree with TRBD1. CDR1 is KGHSH, CDR2 LQKENI, per germline. This CDR3 has 14 amino acids. With V trimmed by 4 bases and J by 5 bases, 5 bases remained unmatched. CDR3 sequence (DNA): TGTGCCAGCTCACGAGGACAGGACCATCAGCCCCAGCATTTT. Its translation: CASSRGQDHQPQHF.

The chain employs TRBV29-1 and TRBJ2-1; TRBD1 might be the D (6 bases). The CDR3 is 12 amino acids. Per germline, CDR1 SQVTM and CDR2 ANQGSEA. Deletions cut 4 bases from V and 8 bases from J, with 12 bases between. This chain's CDR3 is CSVGSRGYEQFF. The DNA of the CDR3 is TGCAGCGTTGGTAGCAGGGGCTATGAGCAGTTCTTC.

The gene calls are TRBV7-2 and TRBJ2-7; the match to TRBD1 covers 8 bases. J lost 5 bases, V lost 4 bases, and 7 bases had no gene match. The CDR3 length is 14 residues. Germline CDR1 is SGHTA and CDR2 is FQGNSA. The CDR3 sequence is CASSWRGTGDEQYF. CDR3 coding DNA: TGTGCCAGCAGCTGGAGAGGGACAGGCGACGAGCAGTACTTC.

With respect to this clone: A read error may be the cause here, since a much bigger clone is one base away. The chain uses TRBV30 and TRBJ2-1, with TRBD2 matching over 11 bases. There are 14 residues in the CDR3. In germline, CDR1 is GTSNPN, CDR2 SVGIG (reference sequence). J gave up 4 bases and V 1 base, and 0 bases lay outside the gene matches. Here the CDR3 DNA reads TGTGCCTGGAGTGGACTAGCGGGGTACAATGAGCAGTTCTTC. Amino acids: CAWSGLAGYNEQFF.

The chain combines TRBV30 with TRBJ2-5, with TRBD2 as a possible D gene (5 bases). Germline V gene lookup returns CDR1 GTSNPN and CDR2 SVGIG (reference sequence). Trimming removed 1 base from V and 2 bases from J, with 14 bases in between. The CDR3 consists of 15 residues. CDR3 sequence: CAWSDGSGKQETQYF. The CDR3 coding sequence is TGTGCCTGGAGTGATGGGAGCGGAAAACAAGAGACCCAGTACTTC.

The chain has TRBV23-1 and TRBJ2-1; D is perhaps TRBD2 (6 bases). TRBV23-1 is an ORF; its function is uncertain. This CDR3 has 16 amino acids. V lost 1 base and J lost 4, with 14 bases in between. The CDR3 spells CASSQLGGKHYNEQFF. In DNA form, the CDR3 reads TGCGCCAGCAGTCAATTGGGGGGTAAGCATTACAATGAGCAGTTCTTC.

J is TRBJ2-5 and V is TRBV9; D not certain. CDR3 length: 13 amino acids. Trimming cost V 3 bases and J 4 bases, with 10 bases left between them. CDR1 and CDR2 from the germline V gene are SGDLS and YYNGEE. The CDR3 DNA follows: TGTGCCAGCAGCGAATCGGTGTCAGAGACCCAGTACTTC. Translated: CASSESVSETQYF.

The J gene is TRBJ1-1, the V gene TRBV7-2; D unclear. CDR1 and CDR2 (germline): SGHTA, FQGNSA. This CDR3 comprises 13 residues. V shed 1 base and J shed 8 bases, with 11 bases lying between them. In DNA, the CDR3 is TGTGCCAGCAGCTTAGGGTCAGAGCGGGAAGCTTTCTTT. Translating it yields CASSLGSEREAFF. The full variable domain, with the rest looked up from reference TRBV7-2 and TRBJ1-1, is GAGVSQSPSNKVTEKGKDVELRCDPISGHTALYWYRQSLGQGLEFLIYFQGNSAPDKSGLPSDRFSAERTGGSVSTLTIQRTQQEDSAVYLCASSLGSEREAFFGQGTRLTVV.

V gene TRBV19 combines with J gene TRBJ2-6; D is perhaps TRBD1 (5 bases). The CDR3 is made up of 17 amino acids. With 5 bases removed from V and 0 bases from J, the gap between germline ends came to 14 bases. Germline V lookup: CDR1 LNHDA, CDR2 SQIVND (reference sequence). CDR3 loop: CASSPGHYNSGANVLTF. CDR3 DNA sequence: TGTGCCAGTAGTCCCGGACATTATAACTCTGGGGCCAACGTCCTGACTTTC. The full variable domain, in which reference TRBV19 and TRBJ2-6 provide the parts outside the CDR3, is DGGITQSPKYLFRKEGQNVTLSCEQNLNHDAMYWYRQDPGQGLRLIYYSQIVNDFQKGDIAEGYSVSREKKESFPLTVTSAQKNPTAFYLCASSPGHYNSGANVLTFGAGSRLTVL.

The V and J genes are TRBV27 and TRBJ2-2; D might be TRBD2 (5 bases). CDR1 and CDR2 from the germline V gene are MNHEY and SMNVEV (reference sequence). Trimming cost V 3 bases and J 1 base, with 15 bases left between them. CDR3 size: 17 residues. This chain's CDR3 is CASSFLRGGRNTGELFF. CDR3 in DNA: TGTGCCAGCAGTTTCCTGAGAGGAGGCCGGAACACCGGGGAGCTGTTTTTT.

The V gene is TRBV6-5, the J gene TRBJ1-2; D is uncertain. Germline values: CDR1 MNHEY, CDR2 SVGAGI. CDR3 size: 15 residues. V was shortened by 2 bases and J by 5 bases, with 15 bases between the two germline ends. CDR3 DNA: TGTGCCAGCAGTTACCTCGGCAGTGGAGCTTATGGCTACACCTTC. This encodes CASSYLGSGAYGYTF.

The V call is TRBV11-3, the J call TRBJ2-1; TRBD2 is a possible D gene (5 bases). This CDR3 comprises 15 residues. The V gene lost 5 bases and the J gene lost 6 bases, with 17 bases spanning the gap. Per germline, CDR1 SGHNT and CDR2 YENEEA. The CDR3 nucleotides read TGTGCCAGCAGCCTTACCGGACTGGTGATCAATGAGCAGTTCTTC. As protein: CASSLTGLVINEQFF.

This chain joins TRBV6-5 and TRBJ2-7; TRBD1 aligns across 7 bases. V shed 10 bases, J shed 9 bases, and the junction held 12 bases outside the gene matches. Looked up from germline, CDR1 is MNHEY and CDR2 is SVGAGI. CDR3 length: 12 residues. CDR3: CATYDRVGGQYF. As DNA, the CDR3 is TGTGCCACCTACGACAGGGTAGGTGGGCAGTACTTC.

V and J are TRBV7-8 and TRBJ2-5, with 13 bases matching TRBD2. J was trimmed by 2 bases and V by 3 bases; bases with no gene match: 3. There are 16 residues in the CDR3. CDR1 is SGHVS, CDR2 FQNEAQ, per germline. DNA for the CDR3: TGTGCCAGCAGCTTGGGACTAGCGGGACGACAAGAGACCCAGTACTTC. Translation gives CASSLGLAGRQETQYF.

The V and J genes are TRBV6-1 and TRBJ2-1, with 7 bases aligning to TRBD1. Trimming cost V 5 bases and J 8 bases; bases outside gene matches: 6. Germline lookup yields CDR1 MNHNS and CDR2 SASEGT. The CDR3 runs to 13 residues. For the CDR3, the DNA is TGTGCCAGCAGTTCCTACAGGGGCGATGAGCAGTTCTTC. Translation gives CASSSYRGDEQFF.

This clone was recorded once. Here the CDR3 reads CASSIGWLAKNIQYF. The CDR3 nucleotides are TGTGCCAGTAGTATCGGGTGGCTAGCCAAAAACATTCAGTACTTC. The gene calls are TRBV19 and TRBJ2-4; no reliable D call. V was pared by 3 bases and J by 0 bases, with 9 bases between. Germline loops: CDR1 LNHDA, CDR2 SQIVND (reference sequence). The CDR3 totals 15 residues.